The entry below describes one T cell receptor (beta chain). The antigen remains undetermined. V gave up 4 bases and J gave up 4 bases; unmatched junction bases: 4. The CDR3 is made up of 14 amino acids. CDR1 and CDR2 from the germline V gene are SGHNT and YYREEE (reference sequence). The PCR had 60 Vbeta and 13 Jbeta primers. TCRdb's table, derived via immunoSEQ multiplex PCR, lists solely in-frame clones and lacks some. The profile covers roughly 100,000 clones, with 12% to 15% appearing a single time and more than 0.65% taken by the ten largest. This sample is drawn from a study of cytomegalovirus exposure and HLA in healthy donors. Looking at the study overall: Within the Caucasian-associated ancestry cluster were more than 75% of the approximately 400 genotyped donors. Whole-study findings and limits: TCR beta sequences reportedly predicted most subjects' HLA-A and HLA-B alleles accurately. Later work showed greater clonal expansion in HLA-associated TCR beta chains than in equally common others. Later on, an analysis showed TCR association rates differing by HLA locus, with DRB1 the most and HLA-C the fewest.

This chain connects TRBV5-4 to TRBJ1-2, with 10 bases aligning to TRBD1. Input material: PBMCs. This clonotype was sampled from a female donor in good health and CMV-seronegative. This CDR3 is CASSGTGDAYGYTF. The CDR3 DNA reads TGTGCCAGCAGCGGGACAGGGGATGCCTATGGCTACACCTTC.